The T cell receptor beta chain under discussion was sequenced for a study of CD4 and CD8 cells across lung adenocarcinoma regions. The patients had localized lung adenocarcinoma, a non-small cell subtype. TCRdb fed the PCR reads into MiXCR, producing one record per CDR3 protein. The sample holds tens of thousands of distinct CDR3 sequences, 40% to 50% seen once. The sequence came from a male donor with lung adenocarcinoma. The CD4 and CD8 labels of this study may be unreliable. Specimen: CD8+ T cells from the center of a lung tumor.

DNA for the CDR3: TGCGCCAGCAGCTTTTCGGTGAACAGCAACTTAAAAGAGACCCAGTACTTC. Protein: CASSFSVNSNLKETQYF. The V call is TRBV5-1, the J call TRBJ2-1; D is uncertain. The J call could be wrong; TRBJ2-5 is a better fit for the DNA end. Germline assignment: CDR1 SGHRS and CDR2 YFSETQ. This CDR3 contains 17 residues.